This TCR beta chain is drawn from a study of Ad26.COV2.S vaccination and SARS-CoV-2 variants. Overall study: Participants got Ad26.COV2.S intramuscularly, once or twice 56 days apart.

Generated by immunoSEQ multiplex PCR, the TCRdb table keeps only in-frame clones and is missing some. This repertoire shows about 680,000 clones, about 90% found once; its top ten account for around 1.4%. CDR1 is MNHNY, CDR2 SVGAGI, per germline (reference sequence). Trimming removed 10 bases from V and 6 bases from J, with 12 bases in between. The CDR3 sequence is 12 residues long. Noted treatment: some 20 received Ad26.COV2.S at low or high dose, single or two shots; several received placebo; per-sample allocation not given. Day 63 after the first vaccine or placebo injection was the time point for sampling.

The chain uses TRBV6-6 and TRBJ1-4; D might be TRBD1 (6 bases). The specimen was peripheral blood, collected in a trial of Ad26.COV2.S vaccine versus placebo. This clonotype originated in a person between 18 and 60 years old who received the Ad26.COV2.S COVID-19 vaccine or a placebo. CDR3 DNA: TGTGCCACCCAGGGGACCGATGAAAAACTGTTTTTT. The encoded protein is CATQGTDEKLFF.